Following are 17 T cell receptor beta chains from one sample sequenced in a study of blood T cell repertoires in COVID-19 (dated by TCRdb to 2019 to 2021). Library method: the immunoSEQ multiplex PCR assay. Drawn from immuneACCESS, this table holds only the in-frame rearrangements with V and J called that TCRdb kept. Clones are partly lost; checked studies trace under half to an unresolved V gene and leave the rest unexplained. Counted in this sample were 40,000 to 60,000 clones; approximately 79% of them appeared once. The top ten clones comprise about 25% of the sample. Sequences were obtained from peripheral blood. The receptors here all came from a man in his sixties or seventies with acute or convalescent COVID-19.

The chain uses TRBV2 and TRBJ1-5, with no clear D. Per the germline V gene, CDR1 is SNHLY and CDR2 is FYNNEI. Trimming took off 3 bases at V and 2 bases at J, with 11 bases between the two ends. This CDR3 is 15 amino acids long. The CDR3 DNA follows: TGTGCCAGCAGTGACTTTCCCGGGGGCAATCAGCCCCAGCATTTT. It yields the protein CASSDFPGGNQPQHF.

The chain combines TRBV24-1 with TRBJ2-1, with 8 nucleotides matching TRBD1. Germline trimming cut 3 bases from V and 0 bases from J; bases unmatched to any gene: 3. The germline V gene encodes CDR1 KGHDR and CDR2 SFDVKD. This CDR3 has 16 amino acids. CDR3 protein: CATSDTGTGSYNEQFF. For the CDR3, the DNA is TGTGCCACCAGTGATACCGGGACAGGCTCCTACAATGAGCAGTTCTTC.

This sequence joins TRBV28 and TRBJ1-2; weak D call: TRBD1 (5 bases). The germline gives CDR1 MDHEN, CDR2 SYDVKM. V lost 1 base and J 1 base, leaving 10 bases between the germline ends. The CDR3 spans 15 residues. The DNA for the CDR3 is TGTGCCAGCAGTTTATATGCAGGGTATAACTATGGCTACACCTTC. It codes for CASSLYAGYNYGYTF.

This clone occurred a few times. The rearrangement joins TRBV27 to TRBJ2-3; D remains ambiguous. Trimming took 3 bases from V and 1 from J, leaving 5 bases between them. The CDR3 has 13 amino acids. Germline loops: CDR1 MNHEY, CDR2 SMNVEV (reference sequence). DNA of the CDR3: TGTGCCAGCAGTTTCCGGGGCACAGATACGCAGTATTTT. Its translation: CASSFRGTDTQYF.

The chain links TRBV6-1 to TRBJ1-2, with D perhaps TRBD1 (6 bases). The germline V gene encodes CDR1 MNHNS and CDR2 SASEGT. This CDR3 has 13 amino acids. The V and J ends lost 1 base and 8 bases respectively, with 11 bases between them. Here the CDR3 reads CASSEGGRGGYTF. In DNA form, the CDR3 reads TGTGCCAGCAGTGAAGGGGGGCGAGGAGGCTACACCTTC.

The chain employs TRBV2 and TRBJ2-3; 11 bases are a match to TRBD2. The CDR3 length is 15 residues. V lost 1 base and J lost 5; bases outside the gene matches: 2. CDR1 and CDR2 from the germline V gene are SNHLY and FYNNEI. The CDR3 is CASSEGGLAVDTQYF. The CDR3 coding sequence is TGTGCCAGCAGTGAAGGGGGACTAGCGGTAGATACGCAGTATTTT.

The chain couples TRBV9 to TRBJ1-2; D remains ambiguous. Germline V gives CDR1 SGDLS, CDR2 YYNGEE. The CDR3 totals 15 residues. Trimming pared 4 bases from V and 4 bases from J, leaving 17 bases between. For the CDR3, the DNA is TGTGCCAGCAGCCCCCTCGAGAGGTATAGCTATGGCTACACCTTC. It is translated as CASSPLERYSYGYTF.

This sequence joins TRBV5-1 and TRBJ2-2; tentatively, D is TRBD1 (6 bases). Germline CDR1 and CDR2: SGHRS and YFSETQ. Deletions cut 0 bases from V and 5 bases from J, with 11 bases between. The length of the CDR3 is 15 residues. In nucleotides, the CDR3 is TGCGCCAGCAGCTTGGGACAGGCGCTTACCGGGGAGCTGTTTTTT. Protein sequence: CASSLGQALTGELFF.

CDR3: CASSQDRGSYSYEQYF. DNA of the CDR3: TGTGCCAGCAGCCAAGACCGAGGGTCTTACTCCTACGAGCAGTACTTC. The chain employs TRBV4-2 and TRBJ2-7; D is possibly TRBD2 (5 bases). This CDR3 has 16 amino acids. Germline CDR1 reads LGHNA; CDR2 reads YNFKEQ. V was shortened by 0 bases and J by 0 bases, with 12 bases between the two germline ends.

The chain uses TRBV20-1 and TRBJ2-5; weak D call: TRBD2 (5 bases). The CDR3 extends over 14 amino acids. The germline V gene has CDR1 DFQATT and CDR2 SNEGSKA (reference sequence). Between the trimmed V and J ends, which lost 3 bases and 4 bases, there was a span of 15 bases. CDR3 sequence: CSASISGWVETQYF. CDR3 in DNA: TGCAGTGCTAGTATTTCGGGGTGGGTAGAGACCCAGTACTTC.

A single count supports this clone. The chain recombines TRBV2 with TRBJ2-3, with 9 bases lining up with TRBD1. Germline V gene data show CDR1 as SNHLY and CDR2 as FYNNEI. The J segment lost 3 bases and the V segment lost 6 bases, leaving 7 bases of the junction unmatched. The CDR3 is 15 amino acids. Here the CDR3 DNA reads TGTGCCAGCAGGTCCCGGGACAGGGTGACAGATACGCAGTATTTT. Translation gives CASRSRDRVTDTQYF.

This clone was seen a single time. The rearrangement uses TRBV3-1 (or the pseudogene TRBV3-2) and TRBJ2-3; 11 nucleotides match TRBD2. Germline V lookup: CDR1 LGHDT, CDR2 YNNKEL (reference sequence). There are 17 residues in the CDR3. With 5 bases clipped from V and 0 bases from J, the junction kept 7 bases outside the gene matches. The chain's CDR3 is CASSARTSGFSTDTQYF. CDR3 coding DNA: TGTGCCAGCAGCGCACGGACTAGCGGGTTTAGCACAGATACGCAGTATTTT.

This clone was observed a few times. As DNA, the CDR3 is TGTGCCATCAGTGAGTCAGACAGGGGGCCGACTGAGGAGGACTACGAGCAGTACTTC. It translates to CAISESDRGPTEEDYEQYF. V gene TRBV10-3 combines with J gene TRBJ2-7, with TRBD1 matching 10 bases. This CDR3 comprises 19 residues. The ends lost 0 bases at V and 3 bases at J; junction bases unmatched: 14. Looked up from germline, CDR1 is ENHRY and CDR2 is SYGVKD.

The chain couples TRBV7-9 to TRBJ1-5; a possible D gene is TRBD1 (5 bases). The germline gives CDR1 SEHNR, CDR2 FQNEAQ (reference sequence). The CDR3 runs 12 residues. CDR3: CASQDNNQPQHF. The CDR3 bases are TGTGCGTCACAGGACAACAATCAGCCCCAGCATTTT.

As DNA, the CDR3 is TGTGCCAGGGAAAAGGCGGACAGGGAAAGGTCTAACTATGGCTACACCTTC. It specifies CAREKADRERSNYGYTF. The chain links TRBV2 to TRBJ1-2; the match to TRBD1 covers 8 bases. Germline V lookup: CDR1 SNHLY, CDR2 FYNNEI. CDR3 length: 17 amino acids. V lost 9 bases and J lost 0; bases outside the gene matches: 15.

This sequence joins TRBV9 and TRBJ1-2; D may be TRBD1 (5 bases). The germline V and J ends were trimmed by 3 bases and 8 bases, with 11 bases remaining between them. CDR1 SGDLS and CDR2 YYNGEE come from the germline V gene. The CDR3 spans 12 residues. The CDR3 is CASSDQGLGYTF. The CDR3 coding sequence is TGTGCCAGCAGCGACCAGGGTCTAGGCTACACCTTC.

The chain joins TRBV19 to TRBJ2-4; TRBD2 might be the D (6 bases). The CDR3 length is 14 residues. Trimming cost V 3 bases and J 11 bases, with 17 bases left between them. Germline assignment: CDR1 LNHDA and CDR2 SQIVND (reference sequence). CDR3 loop: CASSIRVAREVQYF. The CDR3 coding sequence is TGTGCCAGTAGTATCAGGGTCGCCAGGGAGGTTCAGTACTTC. Combining the CDR3 with reference TRBV19 and TRBJ2-4 gives the whole variable domain DGGITQSPKYLFRKEGQNVTLSCEQNLNHDAMYWYRQDPGQGLRLIYYSQIVNDFQKGDIAEGYSVSREKKESFPLTVTSAQKNPTAFYLCASSIRVAREVQYFGAGTRLSVL.